The 19 T cell receptor beta chains below all came from one sample that was sequenced in a study of long-term antiretroviral therapy in people with HIV. It was version v3.0 of the immunoSEQ assay that was run at survey level. Repertoires were generated with immunoSEQ multiplex PCR, while TCRdb's copy carries only in-frame clones and drops some. The sample has around 30,000 clones; about 94% are singletons. Sample: unsorted PBMCs, taken 7.4 years after starting antiretroviral therapy. Source of these receptors: a man between 50 and 59 years old with HIV.

CDR3: CASSLDGLNTEAFF. CDR3 DNA sequence: TGCGCCAGCAGCTTGGACGGACTGAACACTGAAGCTTTCTTT. This chain connects TRBV5-1 to TRBJ1-1; D is unresolved. CDR3 length equals 14 residues. V was clipped by 0 bases and J by 0 bases, with 6 bases between them. Germline assignment: CDR1 SGHRS and CDR2 YFSETQ.

This sequence joins TRBV19 and TRBJ2-2; a weak D match, TRBD1 (5 bases). CDR1 is LNHDA, CDR2 SQIVND, per germline (reference sequence). CDR3 length equals 14 residues. The ends were cut back, 7 bases at V and 2 bases at J, with 11 bases in the middle. CDR3 residues: CASMPGLNTGELFF. The CDR3, as DNA: TGTGCCAGTATGCCAGGGCTTAACACCGGGGAGCTGTTTTTT.

The V gene is TRBV30, the J gene TRBJ2-1; tentative D call: TRBD1 (5 bases). Germline V gene sequence: CDR1 GTSNPN, CDR2 SVGIG (reference sequence). Trimming shortened V by 4 bases and J by 7 bases, and 11 bases separated the two germline ends. This CDR3 has 12 amino acids. The CDR3 protein is CAWTRDRNEQFF. DNA of the CDR3: TGTGCCTGGACCAGGGATCGGAATGAGCAGTTCTTC. Variable domain in full (rest from reference TRBV30 and TRBJ2-1): SQTIHQWPATLVQPVGSPLSLECTVEGTSNPNLYWYRQAAGRGLQLLFYSVGIGQISSEVPQNLSASRPQDRQFILSSKKLLLSDSGFYLCAWTRDRNEQFFGPGTRLTVL.

The rearrangement links TRBV19 to TRBJ1-2, with 7 positions matching TRBD1. The length of the CDR3 is 13 residues. Germline assignment: CDR1 LNHDA and CDR2 SQIVND (reference sequence). With V trimmed by 7 bases and J by 4 bases, 6 bases remained unmatched. The CDR3 DNA follows: TGTGCCAGTAATACAGGGGAGGGCTATGGCTACACCTTC. This sequence encodes CASNTGEGYGYTF.

The chain carries TRBV5-6 and TRBJ1-5; a weak D match, TRBD1 (6 bases). The germline gives CDR1 SGHDT, CDR2 YYEEEE. Trimming took off 2 bases at V and 5 bases at J, with 17 bases between the two ends. The CDR3 is made up of 16 amino acids. The CDR3 protein is CASSFATRGRDQPQHF. CDR3 DNA: TGTGCCAGCAGCTTCGCTACCAGGGGAAGAGATCAGCCCCAGCATTTT.

The CDR3 reads CASSPPALGGYTDTQYF. CDR3 in DNA: TGTGCCAGCTCACCACCCGCCCTCGGGGGCTACACAGATACGCAGTATTTT. The genes are TRBV18 and TRBJ2-3; D tentatively reads TRBD1 or TRBD2 (6 bases each). CDR1 is KGHSH, CDR2 LQKENI, per germline. The CDR3 covers 17 residues. The V end was cut by 0 bases, the J end by 2 bases, with 15 bases between.

The V call is TRBV4-2, the J call TRBJ2-1; no clear D gene. V dropped 2 bases and J dropped 0 bases, with 20 bases sitting between them. Per the germline V gene, CDR1 is LGHNA and CDR2 is YNFKEQ. CDR3 length equals 19 residues. Written as DNA, the CDR3 is TGTGCCAGCAGCCAAAGGTCAGATGTCGGTGACGGCTCCTACAATGAGCAGTTCTTC. Encoded protein: CASSQRSDVGDGSYNEQFF.

The chain links TRBV7-2 to TRBJ1-5; D is possibly TRBD1 (5 bases). Trimming pared 4 bases from V and 6 bases from J, leaving 10 bases between. Germline CDR1 is SGHTA and CDR2 is FQGNSA. The CDR3 runs to 13 residues. The CDR3 nucleotides are TGTGCCAGCAGCTCCAACCAGGGTCAGCCCCAGCATTTT. This gives the protein CASSSNQGQPQHF.

The chain combines TRBV28 with TRBJ1-1; possible D gene TRBD1, 5 bases. The CDR3 sequence is 15 residues long. Germline values: CDR1 MDHEN, CDR2 SYDVKM. V was pared by 4 bases and J by 4 bases, with 16 bases between. The CDR3 nucleotides are TGTGCCAGCAGTTCGGCAGGGAGGGGCCGCACTGAAGCTTTCTTT. Translating gives CASSSAGRGRTEAFF.

On this clone: One junction end disagrees with the germline gene, perhaps due to a read error. This chain links TRBV28 with TRBJ2-6; D might be TRBD1 (5 bases). There are 18 residues in the CDR3. CDR1 MDHEN and CDR2 SYDVKM come from the germline V gene. The CDR3: CASSPWAREGSGANVLTF. CDR3 bases: TGCGCCAGCAGTCCCTGGGCCAGGGAAGGCTCTGGGGCCAACGTCCTGACTTTC.

The rearrangement links TRBV2 to TRBJ1-1; possible D gene TRBD1, 5 bases. The germline CDR1 and CDR2 sequences are SNHLY and FYNNEI. The CDR3 totals 17 residues. The V gene lost 6 bases and the J gene lost 1 base, with 21 bases spanning the gap. CDR3 DNA sequence: TGTGCCAGCAGAGGGAGGAGGCTACAAGGACAGAACACTGAAGCTTTCTTT. Protein product: CASRGRRLQGQNTEAFF.

This rearrangement joins TRBV29-1 to TRBJ1-1; D gene ambiguous. This CDR3 has 13 residues. V shed 0 bases and J shed 4 bases, with 9 bases lying between them. Germline V gene lookup returns CDR1 SQVTM and CDR2 ANQGSEA. The CDR3 reads CSVEDGRGTEAFF. For the CDR3, the DNA is TGCAGCGTTGAAGATGGACGGGGCACTGAAGCTTTCTTT.

The chain recombines TRBV9 with TRBJ1-6; D is possibly TRBD1 (6 bases). Looked up from germline, CDR1 is SGDLS and CDR2 is YYNGEE. The CDR3 sequence is 15 residues long. V lost 4 bases and J 5 bases, leaving 13 bases between the germline ends. CDR3 loop: CASSTTGSNNSPLHF. The DNA for the CDR3 is TGTGCCAGCAGCACGACAGGCTCGAATAATTCACCCCTCCACTTT.

This sequence joins TRBV28 and TRBJ1-6; D gene uncertain. Germline CDR1 reads MDHEN; CDR2 reads SYDVKM. V dropped 11 bases and J dropped 0 bases, with 11 bases sitting between them. The CDR3 spans 14 residues. The CDR3 sequence: CAASRNSYNSPLHF. The CDR3 DNA follows: TGTGCCGCGAGCAGAAACTCCTATAATTCACCCCTCCACTTT.

The chain carries TRBV19 and TRBJ1-6; no definite D call. The V gene's germline CDR1 is LNHDA and CDR2 SQIVND (reference sequence). CDR3 length equals 15 residues. The V end lost 5 bases, the J end lost 6 bases, and 14 bases lay between the germline ends. CDR3: CASSLMAEINSPLHF. In DNA, the CDR3 is TGTGCCAGTAGTCTAATGGCAGAAATTAATTCACCCCTCCACTTT.

This sequence joins TRBV11-2 and TRBJ2-1; 7 nucleotides match TRBD1. The CDR3 extends over 15 amino acids. Germline CDR1 is SGHAT and CDR2 is FQNNGV. The trim removed 3 bases at V and 0 bases at J, leaving 2 bases unmatched. The CDR3 DNA follows: TGTGCCAGCAGCTTCGGGACAGCCTCCTACAATGAGCAGTTCTTC. Protein: CASSFGTASYNEQFF.

The chain combines TRBV2 with TRBJ1-1, with no clear D. Germline V gene data show CDR1 as SNHLY and CDR2 as FYNNEI. CDR3 length: 13 residues. Deletions cut 3 bases from V and 4 bases from J, with 9 bases between. The CDR3 protein is CASSDQGITEAFF. In nucleotides, the CDR3 is TGTGCCAGCAGTGATCAAGGAATCACTGAAGCTTTCTTT.

The count of this clone is one. The chain couples TRBV27 to TRBJ1-5; tentative D call: TRBD1 (5 bases). This CDR3 has 13 residues. Germline CDR1 reads MNHEY; CDR2 reads SMNVEV (reference sequence). V was pared by 1 base and J by 11 bases, with 12 bases between. The CDR3 DNA reads TGTGCCAGCAGTTTATTTCCGGACATGGCCCAGCATTTT. Protein sequence: CASSLFPDMAQHF.

The genes are TRBV27 and TRBJ1-2; a possible D gene is TRBD1 (5 bases). The germline V gene encodes CDR1 MNHEY and CDR2 SMNVEV (reference sequence). There are 14 residues in the CDR3. The V end lost 8 bases, the J end lost 3 bases, and 16 bases lay between the germline ends. CDR3 sequence: CASGRQGAHYGYTF. Here the CDR3 DNA reads TGTGCCAGCGGTCGGCAGGGAGCTCACTATGGCTACACCTTC.